This TCR beta chain was identified in a study of T cells in Graves' hyperthyroidism and ophthalmopathy (dated 2019 in TCRdb). In the study overall: Peripheral blood was sampled at the time of initial diagnosis, prior to any treatment. A discovery cohort of roughly 100 patients, about 40 with Graves' ophthalmopathy and 57 with stable Graves' hyperthyroidism, was used to find distinguishing TCR V-J signatures. Prospective prediction of ophthalmopathy was tested in an independent validation cohort consisting of about 19 hyperthyroidism patients and 15 or so patients who later progressed to ophthalmopathy. The roughly 100 discovery patients were randomly split 7:3 into training and test sets. The study also compared thyroid tissue and blood T-cell repertoires from about six Graves' hyperthyroidism patients. The paper describes TCR Vbeta CDR3 sequencing of 140 or so peripheral blood samples, made up of 43 ophthalmopathy patients, some 80 hyperthyroidism patients and some 17 progressor patients. After blood sampling, hyperthyroidism patients were treated with methimazole at a starting dose of 30 mg daily, and ophthalmopathy patients were treated with high-dose intravenous methylprednisolone.

This clonotype was detected only a few times. What antigen it recognizes has not been identified. Base qualities were left out, and no much larger clone turns up one base away. A patient counted as having stable Graves' hyperthyroidism if no progression to ophthalmopathy occurred over 18 months of follow-up. Hyperthyroidism patients were newly diagnosed, had a disease duration of under 2 months, and were aged 18 to 65 years. Any patient with an uncontrolled infection, another autoimmune disease, pregnancy or lactation was excluded. Diagnoses relied on clinical symptoms, serum thyroxine and TRAb, thyroid ultrasound and orbital computed tomography. Ficoll-Paque density gradient centrifugation was used to isolate PBMCs from 9.5 to 10 ml of fresh peripheral blood. Total RNA was extracted using Trizol reagent, and RNA quality was assessed on an Agilent 2100 Bioanalyzer. On the study overall, not on this receptor specifically: Blood samples also contained most of the expanded thyroid clonotypes (frequency above 0.001), which suggests that blood repertoires may reflect thyroid immune responses. During validation, the model predicted progression to ophthalmopathy a median of approximately 6 months ahead of onset, with 60% to 71% sensitivity and about 75% specificity. Ophthalmopathy was separated from stable hyperthyroidism by a 13 V-J signature model, with about 86% sensitivity and 81% to 82% specificity obtained in cross-validation and 80%/75% obtained in testing. No statistical method was used to fix the sample size in advance, and group allocation was not hidden from the investigators.

The TCR beta CDR3 regions were amplified from RNA transcripts. A first-round RT-PCR of the TCR CDR3 used the HTBI primer set with the Qiagen OneStep RT-PCR kit. Libraries were constructed in a second round of multiplex PCR, after which size selection and purification were performed. Libraries were sequenced paired-end with 100 bp reads on an Illumina HiSeq2000. Turning to the authors' computational methods: Raw data were processed with SOAPnuke, discarding reads with adapters, uncalled bases, mean Phred below 15, or no exact constant-primer or identifier match. COPE v1.2.5 was used to merge high-quality paired reads, and clonotypes were defined as unique nucleotide sequences. MiTCR v1.1 was used to align clonotypes to the IMGT TRBV, TRBD and TRBJ reference segments. The analysis was restricted to V-J combinations with a frequency above 0.0001, which together covered 98% to 99.2% of the repertoires. The TCS score was defined as F50 (clonal expansion) divided by E x V (chaos), with BLOSUM62-based TCRdist calculated between CDR3 peptides within each V-J. Welch's t-statistics and random forest reduced roughly 500 V-J features to under 15, which were used in a naive Bayes classifier (R e1071). TCRdb reworked the public reads: Q25 trimming with fastp, MiXCR clone assembly, productive beta chains retained. Every CDR3 protein is listed once, alongside the most common genes and DNA of its rows. These V and J calls originate from TCRdb's pipeline instead of the authors' own analysis. The sample has approximately 400,000 distinct CDR3 sequences on record, just under 25% of them singletons. The top ten constitute about 70% of the sample.

V is reduced by 4 bases and J by 3 bases, leaving a spacing of 11 bases between them. The germline V gene provides CDR1 SGDLS and CDR2 YYNGEE. The CDR3 measures 13 amino acids from cysteine to phenylalanine. The sequence is cut down to CDR3 DNA, 39 bases in frame from base 1. What was sequenced was blood. This receptor was identified in a man aged 50 to 59 with Graves' hyperthyroidism. The sequence joins TRBV9 to TRBJ2-7; 5 matching bases give a weak D call of TRBD2. This receptor carries the CDR3 CASSPEGIYEQYF. The DNA sequence reads TGTGCCAGCAGCCCTGAGGGAATCTACGAGCAGTACTTC.